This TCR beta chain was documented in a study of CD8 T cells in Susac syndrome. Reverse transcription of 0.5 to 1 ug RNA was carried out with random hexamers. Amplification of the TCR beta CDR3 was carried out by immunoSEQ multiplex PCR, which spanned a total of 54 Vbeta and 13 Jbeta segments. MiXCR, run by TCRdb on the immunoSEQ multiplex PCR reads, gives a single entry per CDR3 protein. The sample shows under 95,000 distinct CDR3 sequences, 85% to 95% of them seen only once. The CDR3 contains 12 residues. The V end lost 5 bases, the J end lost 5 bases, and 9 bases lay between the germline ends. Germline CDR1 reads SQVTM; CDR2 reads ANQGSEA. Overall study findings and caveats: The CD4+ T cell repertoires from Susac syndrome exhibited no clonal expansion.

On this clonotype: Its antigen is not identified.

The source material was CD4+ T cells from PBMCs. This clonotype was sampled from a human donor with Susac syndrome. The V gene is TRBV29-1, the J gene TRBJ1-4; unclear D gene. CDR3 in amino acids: CSVLKGNEKLFF. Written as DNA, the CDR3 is TGCAGCGTTCTTAAAGGGAATGAAAAACTGTTTTTT.